This T cell receptor beta chain derives from a study of T cell repertoires in cytomegalovirus infection. Study-level results: In two of eight donors, the top clonotype was HLA-C-restricted CMV-specific.

This clonotype was counted only a few times. What it recognizes is unknown. TCRdb re-derived calls from the reads in MiXCR, one entry per CDR3 protein. The table lists approximately 180,000 distinct CDR3 sequences, roughly a fifth of them singletons. This CDR3 is built from 15 residues. Trimming stripped 8 bases from V and 0 bases from J, with 14 bases between. CDR1 is MNHEY and CDR2 is SVGAGI in the germline V gene. Sequenced input: PBMCs. The receptor comes from a human donor in good health (CMV status not recorded). Some clones in this sample may be carry-over from other donors' samples. V is TRBV6-5 and J is TRBJ1-5; D uncertain. The CDR3 spells CASLRRADSNQPQHF. DNA for the CDR3: TGTGCCAGCCTTAGGAGGGCGGATAGCAATCAGCCCCAGCATTTT.